The rows below give T cell receptor beta chains drawn from one sample of a study of memory CD4+ T cells and cytomegalovirus serostatus. The protocol was immunoSEQ multiplex PCR, while the TCRdb copy is restricted to in-frame clones and leaves out a portion. The table records some 67,000 clones, about three quarters of them present only once. Sequenced input: memory CD4+ T cells from blood. These receptors all come from an adult in good health and CMV-seropositive. The CDR3 runs from the conserved cysteine through the conserved F or W. Expanded clones are given a class, and other clones once, few, many or no size at all.

v_gene: TRBV11-2; abundance: .; j_gene: TRBJ2-1; CDR3aa: CACRRLAGASYNEQFF
v_gene: TRBV7-6; abundance: once; j_gene: TRBJ1-1; CDR3aa: CPGQGGTEAFF
v_gene: TRBV13; abundance: few; j_gene: TRBJ1-2; CDR3aa: CASSYRGLDGYTF
v_gene: TRBV4-3; abundance: .; j_gene: TRBJ2-1; CDR3aa: CASSQASGTSGRGNEQFF
v_gene: TRBV29-1; abundance: .; j_gene: TRBJ1-2; CDR3aa: CSVEWTPYGYTF
v_gene: TRBV5-5; abundance: .; j_gene: TRBJ2-3; CDR3aa: CASFTSTSTDTQYF
v_gene: TRBV4-2; abundance: .; j_gene: TRBJ2-7; CDR3aa: CASSQDVGGEQYF
v_gene: TRBV6-1; abundance: .; j_gene: TRBJ1-1; CDR3aa: CASTLGTGDTEAFF
v_gene: TRBV6-1; abundance: .; j_gene: TRBJ2-7; CDR3aa: CATIPRGSYEQYF
v_gene: TRBV29-1; abundance: .; j_gene: TRBJ2-7; CDR3aa: CSVDRGGGEQYF
v_gene: TRBV2; abundance: few; j_gene: TRBJ1-1; CDR3aa: CASRPDSDEAFF
v_gene: TRBV7-2; abundance: .; j_gene: TRBJ1-5; CDR3aa: CASSPRSGNSNQPQHF
v_gene: TRBV2; abundance: .; j_gene: TRBJ1-4; CDR3aa: CASTRDREEKLFF
v_gene: TRBV4-1; abundance: .; j_gene: TRBJ2-7; CDR3aa: CASSHGTSGRLYEQYF
v_gene: TRBV6-5; abundance: .; j_gene: TRBJ1-5; CDR3aa: CASRGTGGSNQPQHF
v_gene: TRBV7-9; abundance: once; j_gene: TRBJ1-1; CDR3aa: CASRAEAGSALEAFF
v_gene: TRBV6-5; abundance: .; j_gene: TRBJ2-7; CDR3aa: CASSSGQLSYEQYF
v_gene: TRBV5-6; abundance: .; j_gene: TRBJ1-4; CDR3aa: CASSRGVRGADEKLFF
v_gene: TRBV4-1; abundance: .; j_gene: TRBJ1-1; CDR3aa: CASSPNPGVGTEAFF